Following are 11 T cell receptor beta chains from one sample sequenced in a study of shared clonotypes between healthy human individuals. Profiling relied on immunoSEQ multiplex PCR, and the TCRdb table lists in-frame clones only, not all of them. The table has some 2,000,000 clones, 90% to 95% seen once. Input material: naive CD4+ T cells sorted from blood. The sample's subset: CD45RA+ positively selected. The receptor set was obtained from a man between 18 and 35 years old in good health.

The chain carries TRBV5-1 and TRBJ1-2; D gene ambiguous. Looked up from germline, CDR1 is SGHRS and CDR2 is YFSETQ. This CDR3 is built from 13 residues. The V gene lost 0 bases and the J gene lost 7 bases, with 10 bases spanning the gap. CDR3 protein: CASSLDWGGGYTF. In DNA form, the CDR3 reads TGCGCCAGCAGCTTGGACTGGGGTGGTGGCTACACCTTC.

This rearrangement joins TRBV7-2 to TRBJ2-4; 9 bases are shared with TRBD1. Unmatched junction bases numbered 5, after V lost 3 bases and J lost 2 bases. Germline V gene sequence: CDR1 SGHTA, CDR2 FQGNSA. The CDR3 has 16 amino acids. The CDR3 protein is CASSFWDRATKNIQYF. In DNA form, the CDR3 reads TGTGCCAGCAGCTTTTGGGACAGGGCCACCAAAAACATTCAGTACTTC.

The J gene is TRBJ1-2, the V gene TRBV7-2; 8 bases fit TRBD1. Per germline, CDR1 SGHTA and CDR2 FQGNSA. This CDR3 spans 13 amino acids. Germline trimming cut 8 bases from V and 2 bases from J; bases unmatched to any gene: 4. CDR3 protein: CASPRQGNYGYTF. In nucleotides, the CDR3 is TGTGCCAGCCCTCGACAGGGGAACTATGGCTACACCTTC.

On this clone itself: Other DNA sequences of this sample code for an identical CDR3. The J gene is TRBJ1-3, the V gene TRBV7-9; no clear D. V was cut by 1 base and J by 6 bases, with 1 base left in between. There are 11 residues in the CDR3. Germline V gene sequence: CDR1 SEHNR, CDR2 FQNEAQ (reference sequence). CDR3 residues: CASSLENTIYF. CDR3 nucleotides: TGTGCCAGCAGCTTAGAAAACACCATATATTTT. Combining the CDR3 with reference TRBV7-9 and TRBJ1-3 gives the whole variable domain DTGVSQNPRHKITKRGQNVTFRCDPISEHNRLYWYRQTLGQGPEFLTYFQNEAQLEKSRLLSDRFSAERPKGSFSTLEIQRTEQGDSAMYLCASSLENTIYFGEGSWLTVV.

V is TRBV6-5 and J is TRBJ1-4, with TRBD1 matching 7 bases. The CDR3 is 16 residues long. The trim removed 0 bases at V and 4 bases at J, leaving 5 bases unmatched. Germline V CDR1 and CDR2: MNHEY, SVGAGI. The CDR3 loop reads CASSYSPGTVNEKLFF. Written as DNA, the CDR3 is TGTGCCAGCAGTTACTCTCCCGGGACAGTTAATGAAAAACTGTTTTTT.

The chain uses TRBV2 and TRBJ2-5; 9 nucleotides align to TRBD1. The CDR3 has 17 amino acids. Per germline, CDR1 SNHLY and CDR2 FYNNEI. Trimming at V came to 4 bases and at J to 5 bases, leaving 14 bases not matched to a gene. Written as DNA, the CDR3 is TGTGCCAGCAGTGGGGACAGGGAACCCCAAATCGGGGAGACCCAGTACTTC. Amino acid sequence: CASSGDREPQIGETQYF.

This chain joins TRBV25-1 and TRBJ1-6, with 8 bases lining up with TRBD1. Germline CDR1 MGHDK, CDR2 SYGVNS. The CDR3 is 14 amino acids. Unmatched junction bases numbered 3, after V lost 8 bases and J lost 3 bases. This chain's CDR3 is CASWTGYYNSPLHF. CDR3 bases: TGTGCCAGCTGGACAGGGTACTATAATTCACCCCTCCACTTT.

This clone came up many times. The rearrangement joins TRBV19 to TRBJ1-6, with D possibly TRBD1 on 5 matching bases. The length of the CDR3 is 14 residues. Trimming took 2 bases from V and 11 from J, leaving 13 bases between them. CDR1 is LNHDA, CDR2 SQIVND, per germline (reference sequence). In nucleotides, the CDR3 is TGTGCCAGTAGTATAAAGGGGAGAATGGCACCCCTCCACTTT. Translated: CASSIKGRMAPLHF.

The genes are TRBV18 and TRBJ2-1; 10 nucleotides agree with TRBD1. Trimming took 5 bases from V and 9 from J; bases not matched to a gene: 7. This CDR3 region has 14 residues. CDR1 is KGHSH, CDR2 LQKENI, per germline. CDR3 coding DNA: TGTGCCAGCTCAGTCCGACAGGGGGCAGGTGAGCAGTTCTTC. This sequence encodes CASSVRQGAGEQFF. The whole variable domain, filled in from reference TRBV18 and TRBJ2-1, reads NAGVMQNPRHLVRRRGQEARLRCSPMKGHSHVYWYRQLPEEGLKFMVYLQKENIIDESGMPKERFSAEFPKEGPSILRIQQVVRGDSAAYFCASSVRQGAGEQFFGPGTRLTVL.

The chain recombines TRBV6-4 with TRBJ2-3; D is undetermined. Germline V gives CDR1 MRHNA, CDR2 SNTAGT. Trimming removed 7 bases at V and 0 bases at J, with 5 bases between. CDR3 length: 12 amino acids. CDR3 bases: TGTGCCAGCACACTTAGCACAGATACGCAGTATTTT. Translating gives CASTLSTDTQYF.

The J gene is TRBJ1-3, the V gene TRBV10-3; no clear D gene. Between the trimmed V and J ends, which lost 0 bases and 4 bases, there was a span of 7 bases. There are 14 residues in the CDR3. CDR1 and CDR2 (germline): ENHRY, SYGVKD. CDR3 in amino acids: CAISESTAGNTIYF. The DNA for the CDR3 is TGTGCCATCAGTGAGTCAACGGCCGGAAACACCATATATTTT.